The sequence of this T cell receptor beta chain was determined in a study of CD8 T cells in ankylosing spondylitis. This clonotype was counted at least ten times. Each CDR3 protein gets one entry after TCRdb re-called the 5' RACE reads with MiXCR. Of approximately 220,000 distinct CDR3 sequences in the sample, roughly 24% were seen once. The TCR sequence derives from a male donor with ankylosing spondylitis or in good health (not recorded which). Sequenced material: blood, either unsorted or a sorted T cell fraction (not recorded which).

The CDR3: CASSPGLAGAYEQYF. In DNA, the CDR3 is TGTGCCAGCTCACCCGGACTAGCGGGGGCGTACGAGCAGTACTTC. The chain links TRBV18 to TRBJ2-7; 13 bases agree with TRBD2. Germline V gene sequence: CDR1 KGHSH, CDR2 LQKENI. The CDR3 has 15 amino acids. With 3 bases clipped from V and 4 bases from J, the junction kept 3 bases outside the gene matches.